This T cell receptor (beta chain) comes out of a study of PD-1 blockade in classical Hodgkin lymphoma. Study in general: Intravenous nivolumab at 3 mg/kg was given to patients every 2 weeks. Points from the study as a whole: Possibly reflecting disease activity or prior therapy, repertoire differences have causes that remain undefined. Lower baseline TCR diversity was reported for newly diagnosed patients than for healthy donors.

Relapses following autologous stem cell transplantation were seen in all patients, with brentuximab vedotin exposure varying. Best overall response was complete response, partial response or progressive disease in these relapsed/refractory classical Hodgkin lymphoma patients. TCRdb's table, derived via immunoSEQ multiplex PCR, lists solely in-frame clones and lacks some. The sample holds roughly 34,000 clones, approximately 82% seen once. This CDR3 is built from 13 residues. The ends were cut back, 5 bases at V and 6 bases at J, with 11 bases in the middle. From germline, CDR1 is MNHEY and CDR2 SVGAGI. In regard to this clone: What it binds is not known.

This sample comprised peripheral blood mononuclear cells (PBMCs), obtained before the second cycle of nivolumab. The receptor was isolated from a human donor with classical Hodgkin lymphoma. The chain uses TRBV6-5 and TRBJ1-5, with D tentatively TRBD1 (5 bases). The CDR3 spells CASSTFQGQPQHF. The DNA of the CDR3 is TGTGCCAGCAGTACCTTCCAGGGTCAGCCCCAGCATTTT.